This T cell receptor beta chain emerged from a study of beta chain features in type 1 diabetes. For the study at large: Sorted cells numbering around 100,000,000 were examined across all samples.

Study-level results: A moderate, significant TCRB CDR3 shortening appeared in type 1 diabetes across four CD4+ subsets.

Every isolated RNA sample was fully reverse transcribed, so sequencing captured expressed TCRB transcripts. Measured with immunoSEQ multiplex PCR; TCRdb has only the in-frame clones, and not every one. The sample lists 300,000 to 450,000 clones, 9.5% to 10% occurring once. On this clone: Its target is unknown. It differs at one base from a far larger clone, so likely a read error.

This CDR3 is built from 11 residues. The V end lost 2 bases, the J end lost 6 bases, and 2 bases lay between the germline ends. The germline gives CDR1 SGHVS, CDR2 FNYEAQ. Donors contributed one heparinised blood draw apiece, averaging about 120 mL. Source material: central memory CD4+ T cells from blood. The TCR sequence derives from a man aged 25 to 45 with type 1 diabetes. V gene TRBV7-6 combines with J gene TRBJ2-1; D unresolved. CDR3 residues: CASSLLNEQFF. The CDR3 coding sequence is TGTGCCAGCAGCTTACTCAATGAGCAGTTCTTC.